A selection of T cell receptor beta chains follows, all from one sample in a study of early T cells in non-severe SARS-CoV-2 infection. One entry per CDR3 protein, called by TCRdb with MiXCR from the 5' RACE reads. The sample contains tens of thousands of distinct CDR3 sequences, about an eighth of which appear only once. Sequencing was performed on whole blood, taken at baseline. These receptor sequences come from an adult who was a healthcare worker with PCR-confirmed SARS-CoV-2 infection or an uninfected control (not recorded which). Each CDR3 is given with its conserved first and last residue. A D gene is named only where the DNA matches it firmly. Expanded clones are given a class, and other clones once, few, many or no size at all.

j_call,v_call,d_call,clone_size,cdr3_nt,cdr3_aa
TRBJ1-1,TRBV7-8,TRBD1,NA,TGTGCCAGCAGCTTATCAGTCTCCAGGGGGCCTACTGAAGCTTTCTTT,CASSLSVSRGPTEAFF
TRBJ1-6,TRBV14,NA,many,TGTGCCAGCAGCCAATACAGGGTGGGGAATTCACCCCTCCACTTT,CASSQYRVGNSPLHF
TRBJ2-1,TRBV24-1,TRBD2,NA,TGTGCCACCAGTGATCGGGGGGGATTTAACTCCTACAATGAGCAGTTCTTC,CATSDRGGFNSYNEQFF
TRBJ2-5,TRBV7-9,TRBD2,few,TGTGCCAGCAGCTTAGATTCCCCGGTGACACTAGCGGGGGAGCAAGAGACCCAGTACTTC,CASSLDSPVTLAGEQETQYF
TRBJ2-1,TRBV20-1,TRBD1,few,TGCAGTGCTAGACCGCGACAGGGGAAGGGCAATGAGCAGTTCTTC,CSARPRQGKGNEQFF
TRBJ2-7,TRBV6-2/TRBV6-3,NA,NA,TGTGCCAGCAGGGCAAGATCCTACGAGCAGTACTTC,CASRARSYEQYF
TRBJ2-7,TRBV29-1,NA,few,TGCAGCGTTGAAATGGCAGGGGAGCAGTACTTC,CSVEMAGEQYF
TRBJ1-6,TRBV19,TRBD1,NA,TGTGCCAGCCCAAAAACTGACAGGGCGCCTTCACCCCTCCACTTT,CASPKTDRAPSPLHF
TRBJ2-7,TRBV9,NA,many,TGTGCCAGCAGCGTAGGCCCCACAGGGAACCCCTACGAGCAGTACTTC,CASSVGPTGNPYEQYF
TRBJ2-3,TRBV12-3/TRBV12-4,NA,many,TGTGCCAGCAGTTTCCGTGTTCAGGGCACAGATACGCAGTATTTT,CASSFRVQGTDTQYF
TRBJ2-1,TRBV12-3/TRBV12-4,NA,many,TGTGCCAGCAGACCGACACGGACCTCCCCGGATTTCTTC,CASRPTRTSPDFF
TRBJ2-1,TRBV28,TRBD1,few,TGTGCCAGCAGTTCAGCGGGACAGGGCTTGGGTAGTGAGCAGTTCTTC,CASSSAGQGLGSEQFF